The table lists the clone carrying this T cell receptor (beta chain) with many counts. The data stem from a study of T cells in Graves' hyperthyroidism and ophthalmopathy. The CDR3 totals 12 residues. Germline CDR1 is MDHEN and CDR2 is SYDVKM. Trimming removed 2 bases at V and 7 bases at J, with 8 bases between. There were TCR beta CDR3 regions amplified from RNA transcripts. First-round RT-PCR with HTBI primers amplified the TCR CDR3 region. Using its own MiXCR run on the multiplex PCR reads, TCRdb lists one record per CDR3 protein. The sample gives 550,000 to 700,000 distinct CDR3 sequences, about 15% of which show up once; about 4.5% is in the top ten.

This receptor was taken from a woman in her forties with Graves' ophthalmopathy. V is TRBV28 and J is TRBJ1-1; D unresolved. Source material: blood. CDR3 protein: CASSLVRLEAFF. The CDR3 DNA follows: TGTGCCAGCAGTTTAGTGCGGCTTGAAGCTTTCTTT.